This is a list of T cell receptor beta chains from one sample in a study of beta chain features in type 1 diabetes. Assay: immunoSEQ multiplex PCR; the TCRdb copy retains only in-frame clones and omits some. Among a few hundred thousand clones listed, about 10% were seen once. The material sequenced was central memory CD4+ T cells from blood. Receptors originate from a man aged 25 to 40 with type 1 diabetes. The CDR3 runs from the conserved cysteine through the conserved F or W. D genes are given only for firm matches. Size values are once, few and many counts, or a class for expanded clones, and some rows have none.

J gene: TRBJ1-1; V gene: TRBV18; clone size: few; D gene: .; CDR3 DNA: TGTGCCAGCTCACCCACAACGAACACTGAAGCTTTCTTT; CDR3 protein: CASSPTTNTEAFF
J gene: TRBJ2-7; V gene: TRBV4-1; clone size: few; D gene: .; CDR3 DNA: TGCGCCAGCAGCCAAGGGGCCGCGACCTACGAGCAGTACTTC; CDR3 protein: CASSQGAATYEQYF
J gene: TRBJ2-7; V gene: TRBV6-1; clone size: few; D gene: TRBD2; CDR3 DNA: TGTGCCAGCAGTTACGGGAGGGAGCAGTACTTC; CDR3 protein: CASSYGREQYF
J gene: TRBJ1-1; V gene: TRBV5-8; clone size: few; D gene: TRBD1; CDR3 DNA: TGTGCCAGCAGCAACAACAGGGGAACTGAAGCTTTCTTT; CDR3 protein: CASSNNRGTEAFF
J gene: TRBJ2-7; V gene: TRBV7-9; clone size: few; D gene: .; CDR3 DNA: TGTGCCAGCAGCTTAGATAGGGCCGGGCACGAGCAGTACTTC; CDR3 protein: CASSLDRAGHEQYF
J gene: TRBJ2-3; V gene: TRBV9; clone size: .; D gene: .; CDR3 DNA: TGTGCCAGCAGCGTTTCGGCAGATACGCAGTATTTT; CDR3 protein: CASSVSADTQYF
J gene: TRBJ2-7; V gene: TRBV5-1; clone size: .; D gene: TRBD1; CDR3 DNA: TGCGCCAGCAGCCCCGGAACAGGGGGCGGGGAGCAGTACTTC; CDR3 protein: CASSPGTGGGEQYF
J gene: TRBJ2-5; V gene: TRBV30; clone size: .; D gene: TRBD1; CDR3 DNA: TGTGCCTGCAGGACAGGCGGAGAGACCCAGTACTTC; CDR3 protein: CACRTGGETQYF
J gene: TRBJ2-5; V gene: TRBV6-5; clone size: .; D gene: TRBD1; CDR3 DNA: TGTGCCAGCAGTTACGGGACAGGTCGGGAGACCCAGTACTTC; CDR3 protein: CASSYGTGRETQYF
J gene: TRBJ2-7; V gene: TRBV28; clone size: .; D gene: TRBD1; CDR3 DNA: TGTGCCAGCAGTTTCCCCGGGACAGGGGGCCCCTACGAGCAGTACTTC; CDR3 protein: CASSFPGTGGPYEQYF
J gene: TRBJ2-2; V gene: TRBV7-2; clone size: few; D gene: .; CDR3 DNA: TGTGCCAGCAGCTTAGGGGGGGAAGGCACCGGGGAGCTGTTTTTT; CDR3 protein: CASSLGGEGTGELFF
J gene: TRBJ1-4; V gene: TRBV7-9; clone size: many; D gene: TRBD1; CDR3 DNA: TGTGCCAGCAGCTTGGGACAGGCTCCTAATGAAAAACTGTTTTTT; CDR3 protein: CASSLGQAPNEKLFF
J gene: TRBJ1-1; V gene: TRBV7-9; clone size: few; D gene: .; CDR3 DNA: TGTGCCAGCAGCTTAGACCTCAGGGGAACTGAAGCTTTCTTT; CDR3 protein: CASSLDLRGTEAFF
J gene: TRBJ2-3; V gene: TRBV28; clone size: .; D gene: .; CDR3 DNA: TGTGCCAGCAGTTTAGTCCGGGGCACCAACAGAGCCACAGATACGCAGTATTTT; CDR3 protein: CASSLVRGTNRATDTQYF
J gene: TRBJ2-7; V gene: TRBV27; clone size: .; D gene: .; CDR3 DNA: TGTGCCAGCAGTAGACAGGCAAGGGGCTACGAGCAGTACTTC; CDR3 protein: CASSRQARGYEQYF
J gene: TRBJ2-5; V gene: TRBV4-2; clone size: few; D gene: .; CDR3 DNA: TGTGCCAGCAGCTCTAGAGGTCAAGAGACCCAGTACTTC; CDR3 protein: CASSSRGQETQYF
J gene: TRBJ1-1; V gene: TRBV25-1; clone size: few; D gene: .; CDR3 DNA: TGTGCCAGCCCACCGAGCGAGGGACTGAACACTGAAGCTTTCTTT; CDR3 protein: CASPPSEGLNTEAFF
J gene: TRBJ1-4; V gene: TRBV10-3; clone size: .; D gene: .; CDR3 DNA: TGTGCCATCAATGAGCCGGGGTTGAATGAAAAACTGTTTTTT; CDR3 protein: CAINEPGLNEKLFF
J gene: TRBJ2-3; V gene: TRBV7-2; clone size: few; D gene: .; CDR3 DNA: TGTGCCAGCAGCTTAGGTTCGGGGACGGTTGGCGATACGCAGTATTTT; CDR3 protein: CASSLGSGTVGDTQYF
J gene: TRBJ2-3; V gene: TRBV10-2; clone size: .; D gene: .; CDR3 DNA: TGCGCCAGCAGTTTAGTAGGGGGCACAGATACGCAGTATTTT; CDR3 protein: CASSLVGGTDTQYF
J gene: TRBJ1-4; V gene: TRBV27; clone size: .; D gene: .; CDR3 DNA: TGTGCCAGCCGGGACACTCGTCGGCAGACGTTTTTT; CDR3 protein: CASRDTRRQTFF
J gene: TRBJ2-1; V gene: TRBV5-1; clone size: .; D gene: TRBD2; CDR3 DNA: TGCGCCAGCAGCTTTTCCGGACTAGTGGGCAATGAGCAGTTCTTC; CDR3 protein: CASSFSGLVGNEQFF
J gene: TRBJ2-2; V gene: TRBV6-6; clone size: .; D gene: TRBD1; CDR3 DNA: TGTGCCAGCAGTCCTATCCAGGGGGATTCGGGCGGGGAGCTGTTTTTT; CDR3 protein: CASSPIQGDSGGELFF
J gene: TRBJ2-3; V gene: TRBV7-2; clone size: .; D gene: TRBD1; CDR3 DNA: TGTGCCAGCAGCCAGACAGGGGGCTATAGCACAGATACGCAGTATTTT; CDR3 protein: CASSQTGGYSTDTQYF
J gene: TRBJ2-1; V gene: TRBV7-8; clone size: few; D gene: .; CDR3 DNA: TGTGCCAGCAGCTTAGAGATGGCGGGAAGCTCCTACAATGAGCAGTTCTTC; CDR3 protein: CASSLEMAGSSYNEQFF
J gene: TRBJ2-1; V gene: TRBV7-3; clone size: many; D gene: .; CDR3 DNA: TGTGCCAGCAGAGAAGGACGGTACAATGAGCAGTTCTTC; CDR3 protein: CASREGRYNEQFF
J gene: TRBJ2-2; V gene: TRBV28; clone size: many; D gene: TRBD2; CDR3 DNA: TGTGCCAGCATTGGGGCTAGCGGGAGTTTAACCGGGGAGCTGTTTTTT; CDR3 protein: CASIGASGSLTGELFF
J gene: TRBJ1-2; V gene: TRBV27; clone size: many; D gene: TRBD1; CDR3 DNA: TGTGCCAGCAGTTTATACCGGACAGGACATGGCTACACCTTC; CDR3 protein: CASSLYRTGHGYTF
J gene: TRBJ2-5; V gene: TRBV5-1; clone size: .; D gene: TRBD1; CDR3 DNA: TGCGCCAGCGGACCCGGGACAGGGAAACAAGAGACCCAGTACTTC; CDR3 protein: CASGPGTGKQETQYF
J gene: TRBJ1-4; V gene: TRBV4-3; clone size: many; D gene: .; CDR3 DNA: TGCGCCAGCAGTCAACTCGGGGGTGAAAAACTGTTTTTT; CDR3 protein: CASSQLGGEKLFF
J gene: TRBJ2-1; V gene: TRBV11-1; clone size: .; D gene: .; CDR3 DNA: TGTGCCAGCAGCTCGACCCGACAGTCCAATGAGCAGTTCTTC; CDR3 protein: CASSSTRQSNEQFF
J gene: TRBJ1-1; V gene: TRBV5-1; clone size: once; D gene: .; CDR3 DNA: TGCGCCAGCAGCTTGATAGGGGCCGTTGAAGCTTTCTTT; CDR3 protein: CASSLIGAVEAFF
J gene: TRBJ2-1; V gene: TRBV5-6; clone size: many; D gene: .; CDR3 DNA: TGTGCCAGCAGCTTGGAATACAATGAGCAGTTCTTC; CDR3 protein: CASSLEYNEQFF
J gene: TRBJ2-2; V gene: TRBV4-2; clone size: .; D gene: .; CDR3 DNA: TGTGCCAGCAGCCAAAAAGTTTACCAGAACACCGGGGAGCTGTTTTTT; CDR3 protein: CASSQKVYQNTGELFF
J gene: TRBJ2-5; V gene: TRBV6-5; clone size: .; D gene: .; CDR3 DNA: TGTGCCAGCAGTTACGACAGCGAAGAGACCCAGTACTTC; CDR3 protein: CASSYDSEETQYF
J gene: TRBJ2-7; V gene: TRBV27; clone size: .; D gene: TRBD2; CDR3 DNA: TGTGCCAGCAGTAAAGGGACTAGCGGGAGGTTCCGGCCCTACGAGCAGTACTTC; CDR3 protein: CASSKGTSGRFRPYEQYF
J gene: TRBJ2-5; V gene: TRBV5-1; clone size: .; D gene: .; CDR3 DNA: TGCGCCAGCAGTCCAGACCGCCTTGAGACCCAGTACTTC; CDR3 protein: CASSPDRLETQYF
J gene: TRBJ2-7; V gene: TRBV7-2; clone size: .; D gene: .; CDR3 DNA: TGTGCCAGCAGCTTACTGACAGTAAACTACGAGCAGTACTTC; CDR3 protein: CASSLLTVNYEQYF
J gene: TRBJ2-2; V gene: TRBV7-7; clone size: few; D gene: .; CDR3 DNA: TGTGCTAGCGCCGTCGGGAACACCGGGGAGCTGTTTTTT; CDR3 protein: CASAVGNTGELFF
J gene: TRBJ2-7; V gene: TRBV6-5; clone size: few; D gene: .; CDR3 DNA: TGTGCCAGCAGCCCAACCATTGCTGGTTCCTACGAGCAGTACTTC; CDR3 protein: CASSPTIAGSYEQYF
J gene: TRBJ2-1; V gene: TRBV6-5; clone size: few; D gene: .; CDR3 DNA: TGTGCCAGCAGAGTCGGCGCAATCGTATACAATGAGCAGTTCTTC; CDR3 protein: CASRVGAIVYNEQFF
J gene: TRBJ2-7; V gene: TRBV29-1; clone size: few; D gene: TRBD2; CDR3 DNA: TGCAGCGGAGGCGGAGCGGGAGTCGAGCAGTACTTC; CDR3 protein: CSGGGAGVEQYF
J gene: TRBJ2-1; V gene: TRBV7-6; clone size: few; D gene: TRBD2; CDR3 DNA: TGTGCCAGCAGTTCGCAGACTAGCGCGTACAATGAGCAGTTCTTC; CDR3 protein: CASSSQTSAYNEQFF
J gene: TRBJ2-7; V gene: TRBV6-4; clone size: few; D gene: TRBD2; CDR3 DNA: TGTGCCAGCAGAACTAGCGGGAACGAGCAGTACTTC; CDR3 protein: CASRTSGNEQYF
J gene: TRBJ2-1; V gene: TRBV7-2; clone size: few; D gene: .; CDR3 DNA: TGTGCCAGCAGCTCCCTCGGGAGCTCCTACAATGAGCAGTTCTTC; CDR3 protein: CASSSLGSSYNEQFF
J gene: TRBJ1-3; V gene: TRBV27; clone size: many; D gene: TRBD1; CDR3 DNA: TGTGCCAGCAGTGTAGGGACAGGGCCTTTCTCTGGAAACACCATATATTTT; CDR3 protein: CASSVGTGPFSGNTIYF
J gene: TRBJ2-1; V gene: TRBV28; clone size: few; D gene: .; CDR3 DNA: TGTGCCAGCAGTTCCCCCAGGAGGAAGGACAACGTGAGGCAGTTCTTC; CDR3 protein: CASSSPRRKDNVRQFF
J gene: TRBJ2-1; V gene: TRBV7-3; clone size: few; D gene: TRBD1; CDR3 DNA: TGTGCCAGCAGCTCACAGACAGGGTACAATGAGCAGTTCTTC; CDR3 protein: CASSSQTGYNEQFF
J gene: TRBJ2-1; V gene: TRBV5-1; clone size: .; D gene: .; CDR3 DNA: TGCGCCAGCAGCTTGGACAGTTCCTACAATGAGCAGTTCTTC; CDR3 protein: CASSLDSSYNEQFF
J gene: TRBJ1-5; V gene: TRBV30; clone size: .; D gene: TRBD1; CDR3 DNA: TGTGCCTGGAGTGTGACCAGGGGGCGCGGCAATCAGCCCCAGCATTTT; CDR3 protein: CAWSVTRGRGNQPQHF
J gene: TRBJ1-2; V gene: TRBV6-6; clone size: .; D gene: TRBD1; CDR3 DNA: TGTGCCAGCAGTTACAGGCACAGGGGGGATGGCTACACCTTC; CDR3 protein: CASSYRHRGDGYTF